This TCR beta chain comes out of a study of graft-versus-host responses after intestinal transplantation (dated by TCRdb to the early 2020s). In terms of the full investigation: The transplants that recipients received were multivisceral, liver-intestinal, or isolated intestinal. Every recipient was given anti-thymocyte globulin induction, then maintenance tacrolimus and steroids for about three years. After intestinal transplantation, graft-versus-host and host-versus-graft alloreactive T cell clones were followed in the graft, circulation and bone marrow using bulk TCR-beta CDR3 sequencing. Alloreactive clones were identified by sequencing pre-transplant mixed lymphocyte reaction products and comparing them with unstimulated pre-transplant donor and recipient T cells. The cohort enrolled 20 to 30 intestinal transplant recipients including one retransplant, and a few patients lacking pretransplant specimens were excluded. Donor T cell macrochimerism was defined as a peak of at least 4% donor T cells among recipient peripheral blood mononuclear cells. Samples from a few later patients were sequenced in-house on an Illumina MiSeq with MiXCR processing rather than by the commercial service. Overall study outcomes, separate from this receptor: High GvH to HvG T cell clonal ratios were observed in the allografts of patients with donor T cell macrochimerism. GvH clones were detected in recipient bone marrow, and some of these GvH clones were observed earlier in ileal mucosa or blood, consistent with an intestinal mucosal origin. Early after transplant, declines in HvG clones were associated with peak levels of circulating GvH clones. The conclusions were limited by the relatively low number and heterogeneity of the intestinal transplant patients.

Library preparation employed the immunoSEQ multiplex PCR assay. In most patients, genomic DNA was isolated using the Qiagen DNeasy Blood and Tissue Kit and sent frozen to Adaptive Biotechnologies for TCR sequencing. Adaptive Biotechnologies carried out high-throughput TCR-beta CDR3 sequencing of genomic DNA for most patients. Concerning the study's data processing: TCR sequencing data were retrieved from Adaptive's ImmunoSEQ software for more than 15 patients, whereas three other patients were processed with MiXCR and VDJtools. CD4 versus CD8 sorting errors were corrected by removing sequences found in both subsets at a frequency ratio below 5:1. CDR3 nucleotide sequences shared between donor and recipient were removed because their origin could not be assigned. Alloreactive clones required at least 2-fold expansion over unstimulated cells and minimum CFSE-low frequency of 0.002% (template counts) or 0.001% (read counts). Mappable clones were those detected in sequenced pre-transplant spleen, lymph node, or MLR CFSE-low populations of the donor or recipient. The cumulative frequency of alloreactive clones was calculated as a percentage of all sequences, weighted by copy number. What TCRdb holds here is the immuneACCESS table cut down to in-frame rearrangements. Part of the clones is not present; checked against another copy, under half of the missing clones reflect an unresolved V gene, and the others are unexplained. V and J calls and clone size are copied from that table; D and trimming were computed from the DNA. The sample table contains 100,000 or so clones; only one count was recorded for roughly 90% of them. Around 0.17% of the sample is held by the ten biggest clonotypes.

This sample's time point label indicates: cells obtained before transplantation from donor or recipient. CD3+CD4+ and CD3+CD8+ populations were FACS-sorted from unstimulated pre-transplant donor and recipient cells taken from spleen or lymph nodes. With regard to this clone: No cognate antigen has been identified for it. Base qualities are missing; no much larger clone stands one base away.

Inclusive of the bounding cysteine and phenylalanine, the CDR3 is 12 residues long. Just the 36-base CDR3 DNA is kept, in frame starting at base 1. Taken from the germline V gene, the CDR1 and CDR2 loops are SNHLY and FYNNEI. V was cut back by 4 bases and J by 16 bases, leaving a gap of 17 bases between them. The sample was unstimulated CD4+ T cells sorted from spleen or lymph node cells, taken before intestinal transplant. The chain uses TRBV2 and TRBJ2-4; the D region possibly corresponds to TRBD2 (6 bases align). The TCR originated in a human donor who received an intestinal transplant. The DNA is TGTGCCAGCAGTGTAGGGGACTCCCGCTATTACTTC. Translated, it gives CASSVGDSRYYF.